This T cell receptor beta chain was profiled in a study of cytomegalovirus exposure and HLA in healthy donors. With 60 Vbeta and 13 Jbeta primers, the PCR was carried out. Using immunoSEQ multiplex PCR, the repertoire was profiled, and TCRdb retains in-frame clones only, with some absent. The profile covers about 170,000 clones, with around 83% appearing a single time and 2.5% taken by the ten largest. This clone was detected once. What it recognizes is unknown. At the time of sampling, donors were nominally healthy, though unrecorded immune exposures were likely. V shed 4 bases and J 4 bases; nucleotides not matched to a gene: 12. This CDR3 is built from 18 residues. Germline CDR1 is SGHAT and CDR2 is FQNNGV. Notes on the study in general: Prior analysis indicated that the majority of TCR beta V segments exhibited productivity approximately 87% or approximately 30% of the time.

The sequencing input was PBMCs. This sequence originates from a young man in good health and CMV-seropositive. The rearrangement links TRBV11-2 to TRBJ2-5; 13 bases line up with TRBD2. The CDR3 DNA reads as TGTGCCAGCAGCTCACCCACCAGGACTAGCGGGAGTCTAGAGACCCAGTACTTC. Protein product: CASSSPTRTSGSLETQYF.